The clone carrying this T cell receptor (beta chain) occurred a few times. The antigen is not known. Unmatched junction bases numbered 1, after V lost 5 bases and J lost 4 bases. The length of the CDR3 is 12 residues. Germline CDR1 is DFQATT and CDR2 is SNEGSKA (reference sequence). This record comes from a study of T cells in Graves' hyperthyroidism and ophthalmopathy. General study results and limits: Most expanded thyroid clonotypes above 0.001 recurred in blood.

Researchers amplified the TCR beta CDR3 regions from RNA transcripts. RT-PCR in the first round (using the HTBI primer set) targeted the TCR CDR3. TCRdb reanalysed the multiplex PCR reads using MiXCR and keeps one entry per CDR3 protein. The sample has approximately 700,000 distinct CDR3 sequences, roughly 15% seen once. The sequence came from a man aged 18 to 29 with Graves' hyperthyroidism. V gene TRBV20-1 combines with J gene TRBJ2-5, with 10 bases aligning to TRBD1. Material for sequencing was blood. Here the CDR3 DNA reads TGCAGTGCTCGGACAGGGGGAGAGACCCAGTACTTC. Translating it yields CSARTGGETQYF.